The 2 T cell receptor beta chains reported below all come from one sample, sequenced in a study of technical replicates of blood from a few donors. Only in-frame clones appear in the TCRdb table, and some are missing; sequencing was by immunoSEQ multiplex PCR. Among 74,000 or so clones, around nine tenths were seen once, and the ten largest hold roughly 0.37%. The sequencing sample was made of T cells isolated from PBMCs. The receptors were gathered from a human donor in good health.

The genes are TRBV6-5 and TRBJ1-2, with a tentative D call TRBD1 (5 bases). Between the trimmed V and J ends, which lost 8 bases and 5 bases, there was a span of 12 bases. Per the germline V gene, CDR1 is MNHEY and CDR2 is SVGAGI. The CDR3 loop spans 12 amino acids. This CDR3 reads CASRHQGYGYTF. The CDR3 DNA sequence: TGTGCCAGCCGTCATCAGGGTTATGGCTACACCTTC.

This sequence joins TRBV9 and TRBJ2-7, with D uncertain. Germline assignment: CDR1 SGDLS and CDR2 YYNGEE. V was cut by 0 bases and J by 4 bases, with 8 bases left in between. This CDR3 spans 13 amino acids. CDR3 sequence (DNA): TGTGCCAGCAGCGTAGGGGTGGAGTACGAGCAGTACTTC. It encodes CASSVGVEYEQYF.